This T cell receptor beta chain came from a study of cytomegalovirus exposure and HLA in healthy donors. General study points: Apart from CMV serostatus, no immune exposure information was available.

V gave up 5 bases and J gave up 1 base, with 8 bases separating them. Germline-derived CDR1 and CDR2 are SNHLY and FYNNEI. There are 13 residues in the CDR3. Comments on this clone: Its antigen is not known.

Vbeta (60) and Jbeta (13) primers were used in the PCR. Produced via immunoSEQ multiplex PCR; TCRdb's table is partial and in-frame only. The data contain 200,000 to 250,000 clones, around 80% of them singletons. The sequence came from a boy between 5 and 17 years old in good health and CMV-seronegative. The chain uses TRBV2 and TRBJ1-1; D uncertain. The specimen sequenced was PBMCs. The CDR3 bases are TGTGCCAGCAGTTTGGGAGGGAACACTGAAGCTTTCTTT. It specifies CASSLGGNTEAFF. Full variable domain (rest looked up from reference TRBV2 and TRBJ1-1): EPEVTQTPSHQVTQMGQEVILRCVPISNHLYFYWYRQILGQKVEFLVSFYNNEISEKSEIFDDQFSVERPDGSNFTLKIRSTKLEDSAMYFCASSLGGNTEAFFGQGTRLTVV.